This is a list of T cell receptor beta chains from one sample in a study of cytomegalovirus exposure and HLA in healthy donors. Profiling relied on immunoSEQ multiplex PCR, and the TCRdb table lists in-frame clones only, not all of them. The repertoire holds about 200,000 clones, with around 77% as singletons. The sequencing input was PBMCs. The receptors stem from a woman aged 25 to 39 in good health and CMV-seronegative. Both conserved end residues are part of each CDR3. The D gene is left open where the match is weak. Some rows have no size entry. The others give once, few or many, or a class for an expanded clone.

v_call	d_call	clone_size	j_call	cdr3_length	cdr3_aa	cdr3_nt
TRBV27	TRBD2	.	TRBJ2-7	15	CASSSLAGVLYEQYF	TGTGCCAGCAGTTCCCTGGCGGGAGTCCTCTACGAGCAGTACTTC
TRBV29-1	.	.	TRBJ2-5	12	CSGLEGSETQYF	TGCAGCGGTCTGGAGGGCTCCGAGACCCAGTACTTC
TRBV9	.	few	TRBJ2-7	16	CASSVGAGPSPYEQYF	TGTGCCAGCAGCGTAGGAGCAGGGCCTTCCCCCTACGAGCAGTACTTC
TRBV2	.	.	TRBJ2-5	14	CASSVDSYQETQYF	TGTGCCAGCAGTGTGGACAGCTACCAAGAGACCCAGTACTTC
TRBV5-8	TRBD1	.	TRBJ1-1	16	CASSSRGRGKGTEAFF	TGTGCCAGCAGCTCCAGGGGGCGCGGGAAAGGGACTGAAGCTTTCTTT
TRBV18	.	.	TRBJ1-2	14	CASSPTQADYGYPF	TGTGCCAGCTCACCAACGCAGGCGGACTATGGCTACCCCTTC
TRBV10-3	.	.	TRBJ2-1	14	CAISAERVYNEQFF	TGTGCCATCAGTGCTGAGCGGGTGTACAATGAGCAGTTCTTC
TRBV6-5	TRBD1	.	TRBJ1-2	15	CASSYSGTGGYGYTF	TGTGCCAGCAGTTACTCGGGGACAGGCGGCTATGGCTACACCTTC
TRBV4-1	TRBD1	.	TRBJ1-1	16	CASSHSPDRESTEAFF	TGCGCCAGCAGCCACTCCCCGGACAGGGAGAGCACTGAAGCTTTCTTT
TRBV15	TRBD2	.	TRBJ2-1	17	CATSPGGTSGTSYGQFF	TGTGCCACCAGCCCTGGGGGGACTAGCGGGACCTCCTATGGGCAGTTCTTC
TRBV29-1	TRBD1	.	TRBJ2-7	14	CSVEDRGTGHEQYF	TGCAGCGTTGAAGATAGGGGGACAGGGCACGAGCAGTACTTC
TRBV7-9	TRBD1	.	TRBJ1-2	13	CASSHRGNYGYTF	TGTGCCAGCAGCCACAGGGGGAACTATGGCTACACCTTC
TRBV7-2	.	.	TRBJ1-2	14	CASSLGTRRVGYTF	TGTGCCAGCAGCTTAGGTACCCGCAGGGTGGGCTACACCTTC
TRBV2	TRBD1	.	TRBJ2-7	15	CASSEAGTGNYEQYF	TGTGCCAGCAGTGAAGCGGGGACAGGGAACTACGAGCAGTACTTC
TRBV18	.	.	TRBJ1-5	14	CASSPRTENQPQHF	TGTGCCAGCTCACCCCGAACTGAGAATCAGCCCCAGCATTTT
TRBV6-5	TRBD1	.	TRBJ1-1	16	CASSYAKDRGRPEAFF	TGTGCCAGCAGTTACGCCAAGGACAGGGGTCGGCCTGAAGCTTTCTTT
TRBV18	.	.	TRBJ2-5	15	CASSPPDRYGETQYF	TGTGCCAGCTCACCACCTGATCGATACGGGGAGACCCAGTACTTC
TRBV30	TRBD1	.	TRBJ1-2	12	CAWSRTGWGYTF	TGTGCCTGGAGTCGGACAGGGTGGGGCTACACCTTC
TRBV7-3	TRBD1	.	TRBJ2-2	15	CASSPTGVNTGELFF	TGTGCCAGCAGCCCCACAGGGGTGAACACCGGGGAGCTGTTTTTT
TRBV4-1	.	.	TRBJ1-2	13	CASSPLNRDGYTF	TGCGCCAGCAGCCCACTAAACAGGGATGGCTACACCTTC
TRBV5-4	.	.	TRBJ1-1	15	CASSLWPGVNTEAFF	TGTGCCAGCAGCTTGTGGCCGGGGGTGAACACTGAAGCTTTCTTT
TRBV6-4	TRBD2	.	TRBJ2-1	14	CASSLTAGGNEQFF	TGTGCCAGCAGCCTGACTGCGGGAGGGAATGAGCAGTTCTTC
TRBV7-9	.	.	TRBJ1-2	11	CASSPGVGVTF	TGTGCCAGCAGCCCGGGGGTTGGGGTCACCTTC
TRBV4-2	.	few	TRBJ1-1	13	CASSQGAGDEAFF	TGTGCCAGCAGCCAAGGGGCGGGCGATGAAGCTTTCTTT
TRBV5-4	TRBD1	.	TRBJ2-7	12	CASSLTGAEQYF	TGTGCCAGCAGCTTAACAGGGGCCGAGCAGTACTTC
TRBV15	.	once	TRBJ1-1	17	CATSTKTGRSLNTEAFF	TGTGCCACCAGCACTAAAACAGGGCGAAGCCTGAACACTGAAGCTTTCTTT
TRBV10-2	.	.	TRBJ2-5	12	CASSERGRPQYF	TGCGCCAGCAGTGAGAGAGGGAGGCCCCAGTACTTC
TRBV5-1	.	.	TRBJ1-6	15	CASSLGQTAHSPLHF	TGCGCCAGCAGCTTGGGACAGACCGCGCATTCACCCCTCCACTTT
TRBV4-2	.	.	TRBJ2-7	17	CASSQEIWTVGSYEQYF	TGTGCCAGCAGCCAAGAAATTTGGACTGTGGGCTCCTACGAGCAGTACTTC